The 21 T cell receptor beta chains reported below all come from one sample, sequenced in a study of regulatory T cells in long-lasting Graves disease (dated by TCRdb to 2020 to 2023). Library construction relied on multiplex PCR. The sequencer was an Illumina HiSeq 4000. TCR beta libraries were built with iRepertoire HTBI primers and Arm-PCR amplification of CDR3 regions. TCRdb redid the processing of the public reads, applying fastp at Q25 and MiXCR, and retained in-frame beta chains. Here each entry gathers all rows of one CDR3 protein and keeps the most common genes and DNA. The sample profile shows a few hundred thousand distinct CDR3 sequences; 23% of them were found once. Of the sample, about a quarter falls within the top ten clones. Explained via the paper, the time point label denotes: persistent/refractory GD, antithyroid drugs over 5 years with positive TRAb. RNA was extracted from PBMCs in TRIzol for both TCR sequencing and RNA sequencing.

The source material was peripheral blood mononuclear cells (PBMCs), sampled when the disease was refractory, from a patient treated with antithyroid drugs. These receptors were taken from a female donor with Graves disease.

This clonotype was observed many times. This chain links TRBV27 with TRBJ2-5, with D tentatively TRBD2 (5 bases). Germline CDR1 and CDR2: MNHEY and SMNVEV (reference sequence). Trimming cost V 3 bases and J 3 bases, with 20 bases left between them. The CDR3 has 17 amino acids. The CDR3 is CASSLLAGAGIEETQYF. CDR3 nucleotide sequence: TGTGCCAGCAGTTTGCTCGCTGGTGCCGGGATTGAAGAGACCCAGTACTTC.

This clonotype was picked up one time. The rearrangement joins TRBV27 to TRBJ1-2, with 10 bases identical to TRBD1. The CDR3 extends over 14 amino acids. V lost 3 bases and J lost 6; bases outside the gene matches: 4. Germline assignment: CDR1 MNHEY and CDR2 SMNVEV (reference sequence). The CDR3 sequence: CASSLLTGGNGYTF. CDR3 DNA: TGTGCCAGCAGTTTGCTGACAGGGGGCAATGGCTACACCTTC.

In its sample, this clonotype was seen a few times. In DNA, the CDR3 is TGTGCCAGCAGCTTATCGGGACACCGAAACTATGGCTACACCTTC. The encoded protein is CASSLSGHRNYGYTF. The V gene is TRBV7-2, the J gene TRBJ1-2; maybe TRBD1 (6 bases). Per the germline V gene, CDR1 is SGHTA and CDR2 is FQGNSA. This CDR3 contains 15 residues. Deletions cut 2 bases from V and 2 bases from J, with 12 bases between.

This clonotype was recorded a few times. This sequence joins TRBV2 and TRBJ2-1; 11 bases map to TRBD2. The CDR3 has 16 residues. Losses at the gene ends were 5 bases for V and 3 bases for J; bases not matched to a gene: 6. The germline CDR1 and CDR2 sequences are SNHLY and FYNNEI. The DNA of the CDR3 is TGTGCCAGCAGTTCCGTAGCGGGAGGGGTCTACAATGAGCAGTTCTTC. Translation gives CASSSVAGGVYNEQFF.

The V call is TRBV4-1, the J call TRBJ1-1, with 9 nucleotides matching TRBD1. Losses at the gene ends were 4 bases for V and 4 bases for J; bases not matched to a gene: 7. The CDR3 is made up of 15 amino acids. CDR1 is MGHRA and CDR2 is YSYEKL in the germline V gene. The CDR3 DNA sequence: TGCGCCAGCAGCCGCGGGACAGGGTTCCGCACTGAAGCTTTCTTT. Amino acid sequence: CASSRGTGFRTEAFF.

The chain joins TRBV11-1 to TRBJ2-1; D unresolved. The CDR3 is 11 residues long. The V and J ends lost 6 bases and 6 bases respectively, with 6 bases between them. The V gene's germline CDR1 is SGHAT and CDR2 FQDESV (reference sequence). The CDR3 nucleotides read TGTGCCAGCAGTACTGGCAATGAGCAGTTCTTC. It yields the protein CASSTGNEQFF.

V is TRBV29-1 and J is TRBJ1-2; no clear D. Germline assignment: CDR1 SQVTM and CDR2 ANQGSEA. The CDR3 length is 13 residues. Trimming took off 1 base at V and 2 bases at J, with 8 bases between the two ends. CDR3 residues: CSVEVLGNYGYTF. In DNA form, the CDR3 reads TGCAGCGTTGAAGTGTTGGGAAACTATGGCTACACCTTC.

The table lists this clonotype with many counts. This CDR3 is CASSGGTTGTNYGYTF. The CDR3 DNA is TGTGCCAGCAGTGGGGGGACGACAGGGACTAACTATGGCTACACCTTC. The J gene is TRBJ1-2, the V gene TRBV2; the match to TRBD1 covers 7 bases. The CDR3 runs 16 residues. CDR1 and CDR2 (germline): SNHLY, FYNNEI. With 4 bases clipped from V and 0 bases from J, the junction kept 8 bases outside the gene matches.

Regarding this clonotype: A read error may be the cause here, since a much bigger clone is one base away. V and J are TRBV7-2 and TRBJ2-5, with D unclear. The CDR3 consists of 14 residues. Germline CDR1 is SGHTA and CDR2 is FQGNSA. V was cut by 5 bases and J by 5 bases, with 15 bases left in between. The CDR3 here is CASSLGRRTETQYF. DNA for the CDR3: TGTGCCAGCAGCCTTGGACGGAGAACGGAGACCCAGTACTTC.

The CDR3 spells CASSIRTGGHTQYF. DNA of the CDR3: TGTGCCAGCAGCATAAGGACAGGTGGGCATACGCAGTATTTT. The gene calls are TRBV14 and TRBJ2-3; 7 nucleotides match TRBD1. The CDR3 spans 14 residues. V dropped 5 bases and J dropped 7; count of bases not matched to a gene: 9. Germline V gene data show CDR1 as SGHDN and CDR2 as FVKESK.

The chain employs TRBV7-2 and TRBJ2-2; 8 nucleotides agree with TRBD1. V shed 3 bases and J 7 bases; nucleotides not matched to a gene: 7. The V gene's germline CDR1 is SGHTA and CDR2 FQGNSA. CDR3 length equals 15 residues. The CDR3 DNA reads TGTGCCAGCAGCTTGTGGCAGGGGGCCGGCGGGGAGCTGTTTTTT. Amino acid sequence: CASSLWQGAGGELFF.

The chain recombines TRBV19 with TRBJ2-2; TRBD2 matches 7 bases. V was clipped by 3 bases and J by 6 bases; unmatched bases: 1. This CDR3 has 13 amino acids. In germline, CDR1 is LNHDA, CDR2 SQIVND (reference sequence). CDR3 loop: CASSIGGSGELFF. The CDR3, as DNA: TGTGCCAGTAGTATCGGGGGGTCCGGGGAGCTGTTTTTT.

This clonotype was counted a few times. V gene TRBV7-8 combines with J gene TRBJ2-7; the D is unclear. Germline lookup yields CDR1 SGHVS and CDR2 FQNEAQ. The length of the CDR3 is 13 residues. Trimming shortened V by 5 bases and J by 1 base, and 9 bases separated the two germline ends. For the CDR3, the DNA is TGTGCCAGCAGCCGCTCAAGATCCTACGAGCAGTACTTC. The encoded protein is CASSRSRSYEQYF.

This clonotype has a count of ten or more. This sequence joins TRBV15 and TRBJ2-2; TRBD1 matches at 8 bases. The CDR3 is 14 amino acids. Germline V gives CDR1 LNHNV, CDR2 YYDKDF (reference sequence). The V and J ends lost 5 bases and 7 bases, in that order; junction bases with no gene match: 6. The CDR3 spells CATSGGQGGGELFF. Here the CDR3 DNA reads TGTGCCACCAGCGGCGGACAGGGTGGCGGGGAGCTGTTTTTT.

This clonotype was counted ten times or more. This sequence joins TRBV10-3 and TRBJ2-7; TRBD2 aligns across 10 bases. This CDR3 is 13 amino acids long. V shed 5 bases, J shed 4 bases, and the junction held 2 bases outside the gene matches. Germline CDR1 reads ENHRY; CDR2 reads SYGVKD. CDR3 loop: CAISSGRGYEQYF. In DNA form, the CDR3 reads TGTGCCATCAGTAGCGGGAGGGGATACGAGCAGTACTTC.

This chain's CDR3 is CASSHCYEQYF. The CDR3 region has the DNA TGTGCCAGCAGCCATTGCTACGAGCAGTACTTC. The chain couples TRBV28 to TRBJ2-7, with D unresolved. V lost 6 bases, J lost 3 bases, and 6 bases lay in between. Germline CDR1 is MDHEN and CDR2 is SYDVKM. The CDR3 runs 11 residues.

This clonotype showed up just a few times. A read error may account for a junction end that differs from germline. V and J are TRBV4-1 and TRBJ2-1; 10 bases align to TRBD2. CDR3 length: 16 amino acids. CDR1 and CDR2 (germline): MGHRA, YSYEKL. CDR3 bases: TGCGCCAGCAGCAAAGATGGGCTAGCGGGAGTCAATGAGCAGTTCTTC. The encoded protein is CASSKDGLAGVNEQFF.

This clonotype was seen repeatedly, ten times or more. The gene calls are TRBV28 and TRBJ2-6; D is uncertain. CDR3 length equals 16 residues. From germline, CDR1 is MDHEN and CDR2 SYDVKM. The V end lost 4 bases, the J end lost 0 bases, and 10 bases lay between the germline ends. CDR3 nucleotide sequence: TGTGCCAGCAGTTCACAGATCCCCTCTGGGGCCAACGTCCTGACTTTC. Its protein product is CASSSQIPSGANVLTF. Full variable domain (rest looked up from reference TRBV28 and TRBJ2-6): DVKVTQSSRYLVKRTGEKVFLECVQDMDHENMFWYRQDPGLGLRLIYFSYDVKMKEKGDIPEGYSVSREKKERFSLILESASTNQTSMYLCASSSQIPSGANVLTFGAGSRLTVL.

In its sample, this clonotype was seen many times. V is TRBV6-1 and J is TRBJ1-5; TRBD1 might be the D (6 bases). Trimming took off 5 bases at V and 3 bases at J, with 11 bases between the two ends. The CDR3 is made up of 14 amino acids. CDR1 MNHNS and CDR2 SASEGT come from the germline V gene. The DNA for the CDR3 is TGTGCCAGCAGTCAACAGGGCATCAATCAGCCCCAGCATTTT. Translation: CASSQQGINQPQHF.

This rearrangement joins TRBV6-1 to TRBJ2-5, with a possible D match to TRBD2 (6 bases). Germline CDR1 and CDR2: MNHNS and SASEGT. V was shortened by 5 bases and J by 4 bases, with 17 bases between the two germline ends. The CDR3 totals 15 residues. The CDR3, as DNA: TGTGCCAGCAGTCCCCGTCGGGGGTCGGCAGAGACCCAGTACTTC. This gives the protein CASSPRRGSAETQYF.

This clonotype was recorded many times. The rearrangement joins TRBV2 to TRBJ2-5; D tentatively fits TRBD1 or TRBD2 (5 bases each). The V end was cut by 6 bases, the J end by 1 base, with 18 bases between. Germline values: CDR1 SNHLY, CDR2 FYNNEI. The CDR3 is 16 residues long. CDR3 coding DNA: TGTGCCAGCAGCGCAAGGCCGGGACGACCCCAAGAGACCCAGTACTTC. This translates into CASSARPGRPQETQYF.